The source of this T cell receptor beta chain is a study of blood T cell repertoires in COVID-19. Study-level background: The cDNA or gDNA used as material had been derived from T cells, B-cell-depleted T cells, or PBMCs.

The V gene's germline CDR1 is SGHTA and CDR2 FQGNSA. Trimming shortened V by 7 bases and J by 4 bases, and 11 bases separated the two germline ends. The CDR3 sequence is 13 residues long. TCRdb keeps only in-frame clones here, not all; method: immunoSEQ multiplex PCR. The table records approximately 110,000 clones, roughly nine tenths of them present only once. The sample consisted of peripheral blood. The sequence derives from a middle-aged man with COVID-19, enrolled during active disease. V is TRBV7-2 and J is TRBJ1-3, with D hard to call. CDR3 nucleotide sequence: TGTGCCAGCACCGGGAGCCTCGGAAACACCATATATTTT. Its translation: CASTGSLGNTIYF.